These 27 T cell receptor beta chains share one sample of origin, sequenced in a study of regulatory T cells in long-lasting Graves disease. Documented time point: newly diagnosed GD, antithyroid drugs for less than 3 months. From RNA extracted from PBMCs, the TCR library was made. According to the study, TCR beta libraries were built with iRepertoire HTBI primers and CDR3-region Arm-PCR. TCRdb itself ran the multiplex PCR reads through MiXCR, one entry per CDR3 protein. The sample lists some 500,000 distinct CDR3 sequences; around an eighth were seen once. Another study also made use of these data, one on T cells in Graves' hyperthyroidism and ophthalmopathy.

The material sequenced was peripheral blood mononuclear cells (PBMCs), taken at new diagnosis, from a patient treated with antithyroid drugs. The source is a man aged 30-40 years with Graves disease.

This clonotype came up a few times. The V gene is TRBV5-6, the J gene TRBJ1-1; D remains ambiguous. The CDR3 length is 15 residues. Germline V gene lookup returns CDR1 SGHDT and CDR2 YYEEEE. V was shortened by 3 bases and J by 1 base, with 13 bases between the two germline ends. The CDR3 protein is CASSSGPIGNTEAFF. In nucleotides, the CDR3 is TGTGCCAGCAGCTCCGGCCCCATTGGGAACACTGAAGCTTTCTTT.

This clonotype appeared many times. The DNA of the CDR3 is TGTGCCAGCACGATGCGGGGCGGACTCAATGAGCAGTTCTTC. As protein: CASTMRGGLNEQFF. The chain recombines TRBV6-2 or TRBV6-3 with TRBJ2-1, with TRBD2 as a possible D gene (6 bases). Trimming took off 7 bases at V and 6 bases at J, with 16 bases between the two ends. The CDR3 runs to 14 residues. The germline gives CDR1 MNHEY, CDR2 SVGEGT.

This clonotype has at least ten counts. The chain joins TRBV7-8 to TRBJ1-5; no clear D gene. V was clipped by 1 base and J by 6 bases, with 7 bases between them. Germline CDR1 and CDR2: SGHVS and FQNEAQ. The CDR3 is made up of 13 amino acids. This chain's CDR3 is CASSLGDIQPQHF. The CDR3 nucleotides are TGTGCCAGCAGCTTAGGCGACATTCAGCCCCAGCATTTT.

In this sample, this clonotype turned up many times. The gene calls are TRBV20-1 and TRBJ2-7, with a weak D call TRBD2 (8 bases). The CDR3 covers 17 residues. V dropped 6 bases and J dropped 2 bases, with 26 bases sitting between them. From germline, CDR1 is DFQATT and CDR2 SNEGSKA (reference sequence). The CDR3 spells CSAEGASGPLPPYEQYF. The CDR3, as DNA: TGCAGTGCCGAGGGGGCTAGCGGGCCCCTTCCCCCCTACGAGCAGTACTTC.

This clonotype was counted many times. The chain employs TRBV7-8 and TRBJ1-5; perhaps TRBD1 as D (6 bases). Germline CDR1 is SGHVS and CDR2 is FQNEAQ. This CDR3 is 16 amino acids long. Trimming pared 2 bases from V and 4 bases from J, leaving 15 bases between. The CDR3 here is CASSLWDRGGNQPQHF. CDR3 coding DNA: TGTGCCAGCAGCTTATGGGATAGGGGGGGTAATCAGCCCCAGCATTTT.

The chain employs TRBV11-2 and TRBJ2-5, with 7 positions matching TRBD1. CDR1 and CDR2 (germline): SGHAT, FQNNGV. The CDR3 has 16 residues. V gave up 5 bases and J gave up 2 bases; unmatched junction bases: 11. Written as DNA, the CDR3 is TGTGCCAGCAGCCGGACGGGACAGACCTATCAAGAGACCCAGTACTTC. It translates to CASSRTGQTYQETQYF.

This clonotype was observed many times. The chain combines TRBV11-2 with TRBJ2-1; 8 bases fit TRBD2. The germline gives CDR1 SGHAT, CDR2 FQNNGV. Trimming cost V 1 base and J 5 bases; bases outside gene matches: 7. The CDR3 extends over 16 amino acids. The CDR3, as DNA: TGTGCCAGCAGCTTAGTCTTAGGAGCGGGAGACAATGAGCAGTTCTTC. Translated, it gives CASSLVLGAGDNEQFF.

This clonotype was counted at least ten times. The rearrangement uses TRBV11-1 and TRBJ2-1; 8 nucleotides match TRBD1. CDR1 is SGHAT and CDR2 is FQDESV in the germline V gene (reference sequence). This CDR3 comprises 14 residues. Unmatched junction bases numbered 3, after V lost 5 bases and J lost 3 bases. CDR3 sequence: CASSPTGVYNEQFF. In nucleotides, the CDR3 is TGTGCCAGCAGCCCGACAGGGGTCTACAATGAGCAGTTCTTC.

This sequence joins TRBV25-1 and TRBJ2-4; D is perhaps TRBD1 (5 bases). V lost 1 base to trimming and J lost 7 bases, with 14 bases between them. Germline CDR1 MGHDK, CDR2 SYGVNS. This CDR3 contains 15 residues. The CDR3 DNA reads TGTGCCAGCAGTGAATTAGGGCAGGGCAGGAACATTCAGTACTTC. Its translation is CASSELGQGRNIQYF.

Comments on this clonotype: The junction shows a germline mismatch at one end, possibly a read error. The rearrangement joins TRBV2 to TRBJ2-1; no clear D. Germline values: CDR1 SNHLY, CDR2 FYNNEI. The CDR3 totals 11 residues. DNA of the CDR3: TGTGCCAGCAGGGAAGGGCTTAAGCAGTTCTTC. This gives the protein CASREGLKQFF.

A word on this clonotype: This may come from a read error, since a much larger clone is one base off. For the CDR3, the DNA is TGTGCCAGCAGTGAAGTGCTGACGGCCGGGGAGCTGTTTTTT. Its protein is CASSEVLTAGELFF. The chain combines TRBV2 with TRBJ2-2, with unresolved D. In germline, CDR1 is SNHLY, CDR2 FYNNEI. Trimming pared 1 base from V and 6 bases from J, leaving 9 bases between. The CDR3 is made up of 14 amino acids.

This clonotype was seen many times. V usage is TRBV12-3 or TRBV12-4 and J usage is TRBJ1-2; possibly TRBD1 for D (5 bases). V was shortened by 7 bases and J by 4 bases, with 13 bases between the two germline ends. The CDR3 contains 13 residues. The CDR3 protein is CASMGGEFYGYTF. The CDR3 coding sequence is TGTGCCAGCATGGGGGGGGAGTTCTATGGCTACACCTTC.

In its sample, this clonotype was seen a few times. The V call is TRBV20-1, the J call TRBJ1-1, with D possibly TRBD1 on 6 matching bases. CDR1 and CDR2 from the germline V gene are DFQATT and SNEGSKA (reference sequence). This CDR3 has 14 amino acids. This chain's CDR3 is CRAQGDKPDTEAFF. Written as DNA, the CDR3 is TGCAGGGCACAGGGCGATAAGCCGGACACTGAAGCTTTCTTT.

The chain links TRBV7-9 to TRBJ1-1; D unclear. This CDR3 comprises 12 residues. CDR1 is SEHNR, CDR2 FQNEAQ, per germline (reference sequence). The V end was cut by 10 bases, the J end by 8 bases, with 17 bases between. The CDR3 nucleotides are TGTGCCACCGAGAGCCCCTATGGAGAAGCTTTCTTT. Protein product: CATESPYGEAFF.

In its sample, this clonotype was seen a few times. A much larger clone lies a single base off, so this may be a read error. The rearrangement uses TRBV15 and TRBJ1-1; D is unclear. Trimming removed 3 bases from V and 1 base from J, with 12 bases in between. CDR1 is LNHNV, CDR2 YYDKDF, per germline (reference sequence). This CDR3 spans 15 amino acids. The CDR3 DNA follows: TGTGCCACCAGCAGTGGCCACGATTGGAACACTGAAGCTTTCTTT. It specifies CATSSGHDWNTEAFF.

This clonotype was recorded at least ten times. The chain links TRBV24-1 to TRBJ1-2; a weak D match, TRBD1 (5 bases). Between the trimmed V and J ends, which lost 9 bases and 4 bases, there was a span of 14 bases. Germline V CDR1 and CDR2: KGHDR, SFDVKD. The length of the CDR3 is 13 residues. The CDR3 nucleotides read TGTGCCACCTCCGGACGGAGGGGCTATGGCTACACCTTC. It codes for CATSGRRGYGYTF.

This clonotype was seen repeatedly, ten times or more. This chain links TRBV6-2 or TRBV6-3 with TRBJ2-2; no reliable D call. V was clipped by 8 bases and J by 6 bases, with 10 bases between them. The CDR3 contains 12 residues. The germline V gene encodes CDR1 MNHEY and CDR2 SVGEGT. CDR3 protein: CASLTPPGELFF. The CDR3 DNA follows: TGTGCCAGCCTTACGCCCCCCGGGGAGCTGTTTTTT.

In its sample, this clonotype was seen a few times. V usage is TRBV5-1 and J usage is TRBJ2-1, with TRBD1 matching over 10 bases. CDR3 length: 16 amino acids. Per the germline V gene, CDR1 is SGHRS and CDR2 is YFSETQ. The V gene end was trimmed by 0 bases and the J gene end by 9 bases; junction bases not matched to a gene: 9. CDR3 sequence (DNA): TGCGCCAGCAGCTTGGCCCGGGACAGGGGACCAATTGAGCAGTTCTTC. This codes for CASSLARDRGPIEQFF.

This clonotype occurred many times. This rearrangement joins TRBV6-1 to TRBJ2-1; TRBD2 matches at 8 bases. Germline loops: CDR1 MNHNS, CDR2 SASEGT. The CDR3 has 16 residues. V shed 6 bases and J 4 bases; nucleotides not matched to a gene: 11. This CDR3 is CASRPLLGGGYNEQFF. CDR3 in DNA: TGTGCCAGCAGGCCCCTTCTTGGCGGGGGGTACAATGAGCAGTTCTTC.

This clonotype was found many times. The gene calls are TRBV20-1 and TRBJ2-7; 7 bases match TRBD1. Trimming at V came to 0 bases and at J to 3 bases, leaving 8 bases not matched to a gene. Per germline, CDR1 DFQATT and CDR2 SNEGSKA (reference sequence). The CDR3 has 15 residues. The CDR3: CSARDPGTDHYEQYF. The DNA of the CDR3 is TGCAGTGCTAGAGACCCAGGGACAGATCACTACGAGCAGTACTTC.

This clonotype was recorded a few times. CDR3 loop: CASSIGTSGSQTGELFF. In nucleotides, the CDR3 is TGTGCCAGTAGTATCGGGACTAGCGGGAGTCAGACCGGGGAGCTGTTTTTT. The V and J genes are TRBV19 and TRBJ2-2, with 14 nucleotides matching TRBD2. The CDR3 covers 17 residues. The germline V gene has CDR1 LNHDA and CDR2 SQIVND (reference sequence). The ends lost 3 bases at V and 5 bases at J; junction bases unmatched: 5.

In its sample, this clonotype was seen a few times. CDR3 in DNA: TGTGCCAGTAGTCCTTCGACAGGCCCTTTAGAGCCCCAGCATTTT. This encodes CASSPSTGPLEPQHF. V is TRBV19 and J is TRBJ1-5, with D possibly TRBD1 on 6 matching bases. The V end lost 5 bases, the J end lost 8 bases, and 19 bases lay between the germline ends. Germline values: CDR1 LNHDA, CDR2 SQIVND (reference sequence). This CDR3 spans 15 amino acids.

This clonotype was detected a few times. The gene calls are TRBV20-1 and TRBJ2-1, with TRBD1 matching over 7 bases. With V trimmed by 5 bases and J by 6 bases, 7 bases remained unmatched. Germline V CDR1 and CDR2: DFQATT, SNEGSKA (reference sequence). The CDR3 is made up of 13 amino acids. CDR3 in DNA: TGCAGTGCTCCGAACAGGGGATCCAATGAGCAGTTCTTC. Translating gives CSAPNRGSNEQFF.

This clonotype was detected a few times. The gene calls are TRBV27 and TRBJ2-1, with unresolved D. V lost 8 bases and J 5 bases, leaving 10 bases between the germline ends. The CDR3 sequence is 12 residues long. From germline, CDR1 is MNHEY and CDR2 SMNVEV (reference sequence). The CDR3 DNA reads TGTGCCAGCTCTAGTCGAAACAATGAGCAGTTCTTC. Its translation is CASSSRNNEQFF.

About this clonotype: Without the conserved terminal phenylalanine or tryptophan, this CDR3 likely stems from a read error. V gene TRBV5-1 combines with J gene TRBJ1-2; D is perhaps TRBD1 (5 bases). The CDR3 has 11 amino acids. V lost 0 bases to trimming and J lost 8 bases, with 5 bases between them. Germline V gene data show CDR1 as SGHRS and CDR2 as YFSETQ. CDR3 bases: TGCGCCAGCAGCTTGGAGGGGGGCTACACCTCC. Translating gives CASSLEGGYTS.

This rearrangement joins TRBV18 to TRBJ2-1; 12 positions agree with TRBD2. J was trimmed by 9 bases and V by 3 bases; bases with no gene match: 9. From germline, CDR1 is KGHSH and CDR2 LQKENI. The CDR3 length is 16 residues. CDR3 nucleotides: TGTGCCAGCTCACCGGCACTAGCGGGAGGAAGAGGTGAGCAGTTCTTC. Translating it yields CASSPALAGGRGEQFF. The variable domain in full, completed from reference TRBV18 and TRBJ2-1, reads NAGVMQNPRHLVRRRGQEARLRCSPMKGHSHVYWYRQLPEEGLKFMVYLQKENIIDESGMPKERFSAEFPKEGPSILRIQQVVRGDSAAYFCASSPALAGGRGEQFFGPGTRLTVL.

The sample holds many counts of this clonotype. V and J are TRBV12-3 or TRBV12-4 and TRBJ2-7; TRBD2 agrees at 12 bases. Trimming cost V 2 bases and J 4 bases; bases outside gene matches: 6. CDR3 length: 16 residues. CDR3 residues: CASSLRLAGEAYEQYF. DNA of the CDR3: TGTGCCAGCAGTTTACGACTAGCGGGGGAGGCGTACGAGCAGTACTTC.